This is a list of T cell receptor beta chains from one sample in a study of cytomegalovirus exposure and HLA in healthy donors. Libraries were prepared by immunoSEQ multiplex PCR; TCRdb keeps only in-frame clonotypes and omits some of them. The repertoire holds 150,000 to 180,000 clones, approximately 80% seen once, with 9.5% to 15% in the top ten. The sequencing input was PBMCs. The receptors were sampled from a man younger than 40 in good health and CMV-seropositive. Each CDR3 is given with its conserved first and last residue. D genes are given only for firm matches. Size is stated for part of the rows, as once, few or many counts, or as a class when the clone is expanded.

d_call: NA
v_call: TRBV19
j_call: TRBJ2-2
clone_size: NA
cdr3_nt: TGTGCCAGTAGGAGAACCGGGGAGCTGTTTTTT
cdr3_aa: CASRRTGELFF

d_call: TRBD1
v_call: TRBV6-5
j_call: TRBJ2-1
clone_size: NA
cdr3_nt: TGTGCCAGCAGTTTGGGACAGAACAATGAGCAGTTCTTC
cdr3_aa: CASSLGQNNEQFF

d_call: TRBD1
v_call: TRBV7-8
j_call: TRBJ1-2
clone_size: NA
cdr3_nt: TGTGCCAGCAGCCGTGGGACAGGCCCTAGCTATGGCTACACCTTC
cdr3_aa: CASSRGTGPSYGYTF

d_call: TRBD2
v_call: TRBV29-1
j_call: TRBJ2-3
clone_size: NA
cdr3_nt: TGCAGCGTTGAGTCTTTCGGGGTAGTAGCGGGAATCCGCACAGATACGCAGTATTTT
cdr3_aa: CSVESFGVVAGIRTDTQYF

d_call: NA
v_call: TRBV4-2
j_call: TRBJ2-3
clone_size: NA
cdr3_nt: TGTGCCAGCAGCCCTCAGCTAGGAGATACGCAGTATTTT
cdr3_aa: CASSPQLGDTQYF

d_call: NA
v_call: TRBV7-9
j_call: TRBJ2-5
clone_size: NA
cdr3_nt: TGTGCCAGCACCTCCTGGCAGTTTCAAGAGACCCAGTACTTC
cdr3_aa: CASTSWQFQETQYF

d_call: TRBD1
v_call: TRBV19
j_call: TRBJ2-1
clone_size: NA
cdr3_nt: TGTGCCAGTAGTACTCGGGGGACAGGGCGCTACAATGAGCAGTTCTTC
cdr3_aa: CASSTRGTGRYNEQFF

d_call: NA
v_call: TRBV6-6
j_call: TRBJ2-3
clone_size: NA
cdr3_nt: TGTGCCAGCAGTCGTATTACAGATACGCAGTATTTT
cdr3_aa: CASSRITDTQYF

d_call: NA
v_call: TRBV7-9
j_call: TRBJ2-7
clone_size: NA
cdr3_nt: TGTGCCAGCAGCTTGGGTGGGGGGGGGCTGGGCGAGCAGTACTTC
cdr3_aa: CASSLGGGGLGEQYF

d_call: NA
v_call: TRBV28
j_call: TRBJ1-4
clone_size: NA
cdr3_nt: TGTGCCAGCAGTCCCCGACAGACGTTTGTGGAAAAACTGTTTTTT
cdr3_aa: CASSPRQTFVEKLFF

d_call: TRBD1
v_call: TRBV7-9
j_call: TRBJ1-2
clone_size: once
cdr3_nt: TGTTCCAGCAGCACTAAGCGTGGACAGGCCCGCGCGGGTGGCTACACCTTC
cdr3_aa: CSSSTKRGQARAGGYTF

d_call: TRBD2
v_call: TRBV7-9
j_call: TRBJ2-7
clone_size: NA
cdr3_nt: TGTGCCAGCAGCGTACTAGCGCGAGAGCAGTACTTC
cdr3_aa: CASSVLAREQYF

d_call: NA
v_call: TRBV28
j_call: TRBJ1-1
clone_size: NA
cdr3_nt: TGTGCCAGCAGTTTAAGGCGGCCGTCCACTGAAGCTTTCTTT
cdr3_aa: CASSLRRPSTEAFF

d_call: TRBD2
v_call: TRBV5-4
j_call: TRBJ2-7
clone_size: NA
cdr3_nt: TGTGCCAGCAGTATAGCGGGAGGGTTCTACGAGCAGTACTTC
cdr3_aa: CASSIAGGFYEQYF

d_call: NA
v_call: TRBV6-5
j_call: TRBJ2-3
clone_size: NA
cdr3_nt: TGTGCCAGCAGTTACTCTGGTCCGAGGGAAGATACGCAGTATTTT
cdr3_aa: CASSYSGPREDTQYF

d_call: TRBD1
v_call: TRBV5-5
j_call: TRBJ1-5
clone_size: NA
cdr3_nt: TGTGCCAGCAGCCCTTGGACAGGCAACAATCAGCCCCAGCATTTT
cdr3_aa: CASSPWTGNNQPQHF

d_call: NA
v_call: TRBV4-1
j_call: TRBJ1-5
clone_size: once
cdr3_nt: TGCGCCAGCAGCCAAGTTTACGGGGATCAGCCCCAGCATTTT
cdr3_aa: CASSQVYGDQPQHF

d_call: NA
v_call: TRBV2
j_call: TRBJ1-2
clone_size: NA
cdr3_nt: TGTGCCCGCAGTCCGGAACCGCCAGAGGATTATGGCTACACCTTC
cdr3_aa: CARSPEPPEDYGYTF

d_call: NA
v_call: TRBV28
j_call: TRBJ1-1
clone_size: NA
cdr3_nt: TGTGCCAGCAGTCCCCGGACAGTCACTGAAGCTTTCTTT
cdr3_aa: CASSPRTVTEAFF

d_call: NA
v_call: TRBV9
j_call: TRBJ2-7
clone_size: NA
cdr3_nt: TGTGCCAGCAGCGTCACCGCGACAGGATCCTATGAGCAGTACTTC
cdr3_aa: CASSVTATGSYEQYF

d_call: NA
v_call: TRBV11-2
j_call: TRBJ2-7
clone_size: few
cdr3_nt: TGTGCCAGCAGCTTAGGACTGAGTAACGAGCAGTACTTC
cdr3_aa: CASSLGLSNEQYF

d_call: TRBD1
v_call: TRBV7-2
j_call: TRBJ2-7
clone_size: NA
cdr3_nt: TGTGCCAGCAGCTACAGGGGGCCTCCCTTGGGGGAGCAGTACTTC
cdr3_aa: CASSYRGPPLGEQYF

d_call: NA
v_call: TRBV5-1
j_call: TRBJ1-3
clone_size: NA
cdr3_nt: TGCGCCAGCAGCTTGGATGGGGAGTCCGGGAATGGAAACACCATATATTTT
cdr3_aa: CASSLDGESGNGNTIYF

d_call: TRBD1
v_call: TRBV28
j_call: TRBJ1-5
clone_size: NA
cdr3_nt: TGTGCCAGCCATGGGGGGGGACAGGGGCAAAAGCCCCAGCATTTT
cdr3_aa: CASHGGGQGQKPQHF

d_call: NA
v_call: TRBV7-9
j_call: TRBJ1-4
clone_size: NA
cdr3_nt: TGTGCCAGCAGCTCGGTGGGGGGGACCAATGAAAAACTGTTTTTT
cdr3_aa: CASSSVGGTNEKLFF

d_call: TRBD1
v_call: TRBV6-5
j_call: TRBJ1-1
clone_size: NA
cdr3_nt: TGTGCCAGCAGTTACTCGGACAGGGTGGGCACTGAAGCTTTCTTT
cdr3_aa: CASSYSDRVGTEAFF

d_call: TRBD1
v_call: TRBV28
j_call: TRBJ2-2
clone_size: NA
cdr3_nt: TGTGCCAGCAGTTCTCACAGGGGGCGGGGCGGGGAGCTGTTTTTT
cdr3_aa: CASSSHRGRGGELFF

d_call: NA
v_call: TRBV6-1
j_call: TRBJ1-3
clone_size: NA
cdr3_nt: TGTGCCAGCAGTGAAATCGGGAGTCAAGTAGGAAACACCATATATTTT
cdr3_aa: CASSEIGSQVGNTIYF

d_call: NA
v_call: TRBV5-1
j_call: TRBJ2-2
clone_size: NA
cdr3_nt: TGCGCCAGCAGCCGGGGAGCGCAGAACACCGGGGAGCTGTTTTTT
cdr3_aa: CASSRGAQNTGELFF

d_call: NA
v_call: TRBV6-1
j_call: TRBJ1-5
clone_size: NA
cdr3_nt: TGTGCCAGCAGGGCCGGGGGGTTAACCCAGCATTTT
cdr3_aa: CASRAGGLTQHF

d_call: TRBD2
v_call: TRBV28
j_call: TRBJ2-2
clone_size: NA
cdr3_nt: TGTGCCAGCAGTACGCTAGCGGGAAGCACCGGGGAGCTGTTTTTT
cdr3_aa: CASSTLAGSTGELFF

d_call: TRBD1
v_call: TRBV5-6
j_call: TRBJ1-4
clone_size: NA
cdr3_nt: TGTGCCAGCAGCATGACAGGGCCCGGGAGCGGTGAAAAACTGTTTTTT
cdr3_aa: CASSMTGPGSGEKLFF

d_call: NA
v_call: TRBV18
j_call: TRBJ1-1
clone_size: NA
cdr3_nt: TGTGCCAGCTCCCCCAGCCCGGCAACTAAGAACACTGAAGCTTTCTTT
cdr3_aa: CASSPSPATKNTEAFF

d_call: NA
v_call: TRBV9
j_call: TRBJ2-2
clone_size: NA
cdr3_nt: TGTGCCAGCAGCGACGGACTTAGGATAAACACCGGGGAGCTGTTTTTT
cdr3_aa: CASSDGLRINTGELFF

d_call: NA
v_call: TRBV9
j_call: TRBJ2-7
clone_size: NA
cdr3_nt: TGTGCCAGCAGCTCCTCCAGAGAGGTAGGCGGTTCCTACGAGCAGTACTTC
cdr3_aa: CASSSSREVGGSYEQYF

d_call: TRBD1
v_call: TRBV28
j_call: TRBJ2-2
clone_size: NA
cdr3_nt: TGTGCCAGCAGTCGACGACAGGGCCTCGCCGGGGAGCTGTTTTTT
cdr3_aa: CASSRRQGLAGELFF

d_call: NA
v_call: TRBV5-1
j_call: TRBJ1-2
clone_size: NA
cdr3_nt: TGCGCCAGCAGCTTGACAGCAGACTATGGCTACACCTTC
cdr3_aa: CASSLTADYGYTF

d_call: TRBD1
v_call: TRBV9
j_call: TRBJ1-5
clone_size: NA
cdr3_nt: TGTGCCAGCAGTGACGACAGGGCCAATCAGCCCCAGCATTTT
cdr3_aa: CASSDDRANQPQHF

d_call: NA
v_call: TRBV27
j_call: TRBJ1-1
clone_size: NA
cdr3_nt: TGTGCCAGCAGTTTCCAGGGGCTGAACACTGAAGCTTTCTTT
cdr3_aa: CASSFQGLNTEAFF

d_call: NA
v_call: TRBV27
j_call: TRBJ2-1
clone_size: few
cdr3_nt: TGTGCCAGCAGTCCAAGAGGGGGAATACACCCCAATGAGCAGTTCTTC
cdr3_aa: CASSPRGGIHPNEQFF

d_call: NA
v_call: TRBV7-2
j_call: TRBJ2-7
clone_size: NA
cdr3_nt: TGTGCCAGCAGCCCGGGACTCCTGGACTCCTACGAGCAGTACTTC
cdr3_aa: CASSPGLLDSYEQYF

d_call: NA
v_call: TRBV12-2
j_call: TRBJ1-2
clone_size: once
cdr3_nt: TGTGCAAGTCGCTTTTACAGATATGGCTACACCTTC
cdr3_aa: CASRFYRYGYTF